This T cell receptor beta chain was identified during a study of shared clonotypes between healthy human individuals. Turning to the study itself: CD4 naive and memory got three plates each, CD8 naive two, CD8 memory one.

Overall study results and limits: Sorted-subset sequencing was shown by rarefaction to be incomplete despite large depth.

CDR3 length equals 13 residues. Germline V gives CDR1 MDHEN, CDR2 SYDVKM. The V end lost 2 bases, the J end lost 9 bases, and 14 bases lay between the germline ends. Only in-frame clones appear in the TCRdb table, and some are missing; sequencing was by immunoSEQ multiplex PCR. The sample carries about 2.3 million clones, approximately 93% recorded once. As concerns this clone: Its target is not known.

The chain is built from TRBV28 and TRBJ2-7; D unresolved. What was sequenced was naive CD4+ T cells from PBMCs. This sample's subset: CD45RA+ positively selected. This clonotype was sampled from a man aged 18 to 29 in good health. Some clones in this sample may be carry-over from other donors' samples. The CDR3 sequence is CASSLQWLESQYF. CDR3 bases: TGTGCCAGCAGTTTACAGTGGCTAGAATCGCAGTACTTC.